Below are 3 T cell receptor beta chains sequenced from a single sample in a study of shared clonotypes between healthy human individuals. TCRdb's copy holds only in-frame clones and misses some; the assay was immunoSEQ multiplex PCR. The table has 640,000 or so clones, 60% to 80% seen once. The sample comprised memory CD4+ T cells sorted from blood. Documented subset: CD45RA-negative fraction. The source of these receptors is a woman in her thirties in good health.

To note about this clone: A much larger clone is a single base away; this may be a read error. The sample contains more than one DNA sequence encoding this CDR3. The rearrangement links TRBV7-8 to TRBJ2-1; D gene unclear. The CDR3 extends over 16 amino acids. V gave up 4 bases and J gave up 0 bases, with 13 bases separating them. Germline V gene data show CDR1 as SGHVS and CDR2 as FQNEAQ. This chain's CDR3 is CASSSKPHISYNEQFF. CDR3 DNA sequence: TGTGCCAGCAGCTCGAAGCCACACATCTCCTACAATGAGCAGTTCTTC. The complete variable domain, with remaining parts taken from reference TRBV7-8 and TRBJ2-1, reads GAGVSQSPRYKVAKRGQDVALRCDPISGHVSLFWYQQALGQGPEFLTYFQNEAQLDKSGLPSDRFFAERPEGSVSTLKIQRTQQEDSAVYLCASSSKPHISYNEQFFGPGTRLTVL.

The gene calls are TRBV7-8 and TRBJ1-5; D gene ambiguous. The CDR3 loop spans 15 amino acids. V was trimmed by 3 bases and J by 1 base, leaving 10 bases between them. The V gene's germline CDR1 is SGHVS and CDR2 FQNEAQ. For the CDR3, the DNA is TGTGCCAGCAGCTTCTCGGGAGGGAGCAATCAGCCCCAGCATTTT. This codes for CASSFSGGSNQPQHF.

Only one count was recorded for this clone. The rearrangement links TRBV19 to TRBJ1-2; weak D call: TRBD1 (5 bases). From germline, CDR1 is LNHDA and CDR2 SQIVND (reference sequence). The CDR3 spans 13 residues. The CDR3 is CASVGAPNYGYTF. The CDR3 DNA reads TGTGCTTCAGTAGGGGCCCCTAACTATGGCTACACCTTC. Drawing the rest from reference TRBV19 and TRBJ1-2, the complete variable domain is DGGITQSPKYLFRKEGQNVTLSCEQNLNHDAMYWYRQDPGQGLRLIYYSQIVNDFQKGDIAEGYSVSREKKESFPLTVTSAQKNPTAFYLCASVGAPNYGYTFGSGTRLTVV.